Below are 2 T cell receptor beta chains sequenced from a single sample in a study of identical twins. TCRdb used MiXCR to reprocess the 5' RACE reads, holding one entry per CDR3 protein. This table holds around 480,000 distinct CDR3 sequences, over 12% found once. Separately, the same data were catalogued under a study of yellow fever vaccine responses in identical twins.

The specimen sequenced was CD4+ T cells sorted from blood. The receptor source for this set is a woman under 30 in good health.

Notes on this clonotype: A junction end diverges from the germline sequence, so it may reflect a read error. The chain joins TRBV7-7 to TRBJ2-3; the D call may be TRBD1 or TRBD2 (5 bases each). This CDR3 has 16 amino acids. Germline CDR1 reads SSHAT; CDR2 reads FNYEAQ (reference sequence). In nucleotides, the CDR3 is TGTGCTAGCAGCTTAGGGTTGAGGGGCGAAACAGATACGCAGTATTTT. Translated, it gives CASSLGLRGETDTQYF.

Concerning this clonotype itself: The junction and the germline gene differ at one end; a read error may be behind it. The chain uses TRBV28 and TRBJ2-3; D is tentatively TRBD1 or TRBD2 (6 bases each). The CDR3 runs to 17 residues. Germline CDR1 and CDR2: MDHEN and SYDVKM. The CDR3 loop reads CANSFSASEGGVGTQYF. The DNA of the CDR3 is TGTGCCAACAGTTTCTCAGCTTCGGAGGGGGGCGTTGGTACGCAGTATTTT.